This T cell receptor beta chain originates from a study of vaccination and CD4 T cells after COVID-19. This CDR3 contains 17 residues. The germline CDR1 and CDR2 sequences are SGHNT and YENEEA. J gave up 2 bases and V 5 bases, and 12 bases lay outside the gene matches. This clonotype was recorded a few times. The antigen remains undetermined. At the Johns Hopkins FTIC core, DNA taken from cultured CD4+ T cells was sequenced by way of the Oncomine TCR Beta short-read assay. TCRdb called the PCR reads again in MiXCR, with one record for every CDR3 protein. Of 25,000 or so distinct CDR3 sequences listed, approximately 67% are singletons. Regarding treatment: approximately nine-day PBMC culture with coronavirus spike peptide pools or control peptides (ViraFEST assay). ViraFEST expanded antigen-specific T cells with peptide pools, then sequenced TCRs.

The clonotype comes from a human donor who received a COVID-19 vaccine. The starting material was CD4+ T cells from blood, cultured in vitro, obtained after SARS-CoV-2 vaccination. The chain employs TRBV11-3 and TRBJ1-2; 9 positions match TRBD1. The CDR3 spells CASSPGTGTHVNYGYTF. For the CDR3, the DNA is TGTGCCAGCAGCCCGGGGACAGGGACCCATGTCAACTATGGCTACACCTTC.